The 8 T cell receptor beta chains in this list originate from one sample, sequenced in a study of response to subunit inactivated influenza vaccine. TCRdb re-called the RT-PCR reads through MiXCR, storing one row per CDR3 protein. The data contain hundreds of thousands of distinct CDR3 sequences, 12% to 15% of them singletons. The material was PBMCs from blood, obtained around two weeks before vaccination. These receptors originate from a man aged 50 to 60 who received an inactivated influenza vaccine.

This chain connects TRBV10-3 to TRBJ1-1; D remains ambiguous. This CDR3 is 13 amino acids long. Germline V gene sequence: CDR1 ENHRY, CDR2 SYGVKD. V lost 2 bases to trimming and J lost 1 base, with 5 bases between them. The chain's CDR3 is CAISEQPNTEAFF. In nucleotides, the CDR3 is TGTGCCATCAGTGAGCAGCCGAACACTGAAGCTTTCTTT.

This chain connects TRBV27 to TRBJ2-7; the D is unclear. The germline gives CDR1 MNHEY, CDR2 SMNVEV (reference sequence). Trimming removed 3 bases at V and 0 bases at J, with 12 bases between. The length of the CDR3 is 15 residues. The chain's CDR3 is CASSFSAFSSYEQYF. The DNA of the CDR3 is TGTGCCAGCAGTTTCTCGGCTTTTAGCTCCTACGAGCAGTACTTC.

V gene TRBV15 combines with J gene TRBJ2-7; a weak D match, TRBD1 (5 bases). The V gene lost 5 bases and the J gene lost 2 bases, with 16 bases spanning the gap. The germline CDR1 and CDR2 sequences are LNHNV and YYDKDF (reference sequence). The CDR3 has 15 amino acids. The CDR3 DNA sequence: TGTGCCACCAGCTGGGGCCTTGAGCCGACCTACGAGCAGTACTTC. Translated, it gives CATSWGLEPTYEQYF.

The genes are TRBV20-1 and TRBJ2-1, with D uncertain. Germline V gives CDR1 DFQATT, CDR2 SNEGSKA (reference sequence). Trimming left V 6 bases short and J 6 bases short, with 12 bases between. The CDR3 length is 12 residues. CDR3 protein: CSALRRGNEQFF. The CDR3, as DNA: TGCAGTGCCCTCCGTAGAGGCAATGAGCAGTTCTTC.

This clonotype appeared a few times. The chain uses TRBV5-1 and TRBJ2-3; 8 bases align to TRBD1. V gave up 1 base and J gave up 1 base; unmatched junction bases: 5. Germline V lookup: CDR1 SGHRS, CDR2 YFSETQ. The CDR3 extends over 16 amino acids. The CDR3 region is CASSLSGGAGTDTQYF. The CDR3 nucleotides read TGCGCCAGCAGCTTGTCAGGGGGCGCCGGCACAGATACGCAGTATTTT.

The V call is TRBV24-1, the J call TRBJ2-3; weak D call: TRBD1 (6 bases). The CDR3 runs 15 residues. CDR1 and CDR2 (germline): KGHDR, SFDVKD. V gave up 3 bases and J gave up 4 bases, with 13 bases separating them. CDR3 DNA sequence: TGTGCCACCAGTGATCTCCAGGGGTCAGCAGATACGCAGTATTTT. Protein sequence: CATSDLQGSADTQYF.

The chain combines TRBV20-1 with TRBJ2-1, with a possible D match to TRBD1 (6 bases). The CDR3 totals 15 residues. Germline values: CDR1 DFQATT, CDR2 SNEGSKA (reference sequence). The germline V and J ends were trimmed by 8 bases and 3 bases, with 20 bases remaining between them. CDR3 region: CSSGEGGTSYNEQFF. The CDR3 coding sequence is TGCAGTTCAGGAGAAGGGGGAACTAGCTACAATGAGCAGTTCTTC.

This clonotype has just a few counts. Written as DNA, the CDR3 is TGTGCCAGCAGTTACCTAGCGGGGTGGTCGGCCCAGTACTTC. Residues: CASSYLAGWSAQYF. The gene calls are TRBV28 and TRBJ2-5, with 9 bases identical to TRBD2. Trimming at V came to 4 bases and at J to 9 bases, leaving 9 bases not matched to a gene. From germline, CDR1 is MDHEN and CDR2 SYDVKM. This CDR3 comprises 14 residues.